What follows are 5 T cell receptor beta chains derived from one specimen sequenced in a study of T cells in Graves' hyperthyroidism and ophthalmopathy (dated 2019 in TCRdb). Receptor amplification or capture employed multiplex PCR. Data came from an Illumina HiSeq 2000. Amplification of TCR beta CDR3 regions was carried out from RNA transcripts. A first-round RT-PCR of the TCR CDR3 used the HTBI primer set with the Qiagen OneStep RT-PCR kit. TCRdb reprocessed the public reads (quality trimming at Q25 with fastp, clone calling with MiXCR) and kept in-frame beta chains. Rows merge per CDR3 protein into single entries with the most common DNA and genes. The sample contains roughly 550,000 distinct CDR3 sequences, 15% to 20% of them found a single time. Less than 30% of the sample lies in the top ten. Sequencing was done on a sample of blood. Receptors were obtained from a woman aged 25-40 years with Graves' ophthalmopathy.

This clonotype was counted ten times or more. The rearrangement links TRBV5-1 to TRBJ2-5; D remains ambiguous. The CDR3 is 14 amino acids. V dropped 2 bases and J dropped 4 bases, with 12 bases sitting between them. Germline-derived CDR1 and CDR2 are SGHRS and YFSETQ. CDR3 protein: CASSFASAGETQYF. DNA of the CDR3: TGCGCCAGCAGCTTCGCCAGCGCTGGAGAGACCCAGTACTTC.

The chain recombines TRBV18 with TRBJ1-1; TRBD1 might be the D (5 bases). From germline, CDR1 is KGHSH and CDR2 LQKENI. V lost 8 bases and J lost 1, with 11 bases in between. This CDR3 contains 13 residues. CDR3 residues: CASEPGQNTEAFF. The DNA of the CDR3 is TGTGCCAGCGAGCCAGGGCAGAACACTGAAGCTTTCTTT.

In this sample, this clonotype turned up a few times. V is TRBV24-1 and J is TRBJ1-1; D call uncertain. The CDR3 totals 13 residues. Germline-derived CDR1 and CDR2 are KGHDR and SFDVKD. V was clipped by 1 base and J by 7 bases, with 9 bases between them. CDR3 in DNA: TGTGCCACCAGTGATTTTAGCGAAAATGAAGCTTTCTTT. Translated: CATSDFSENEAFF.

There are a few counts of this clonotype. V and J are TRBV7-2 and TRBJ2-7, with D maybe TRBD2 (5 bases). The germline V gene encodes CDR1 SGHTA and CDR2 FQGNSA. V was pared by 5 bases and J by 6 bases, with 20 bases between. The CDR3 extends over 15 amino acids. DNA for the CDR3: TGTGCCAGCAGCGGCCGGGCGTCGGACTCTGCCGAGCAGTACTTC. This encodes CASSGRASDSAEQYF.

This clonotype was detected many times. The rearrangement links TRBV18 to TRBJ1-2; D unresolved. The CDR3 loop spans 11 amino acids. V gave up 3 bases and J gave up 4 bases, with 3 bases separating them. The V gene's germline CDR1 is KGHSH and CDR2 LQKENI. The CDR3 spells CASSPRYGYTF. The CDR3 DNA reads as TGTGCCAGCTCACCCCGCTATGGCTACACCTTC.